This T cell receptor (beta chain) was profiled in a study of cytomegalovirus exposure and HLA in healthy donors (dated by TCRdb to 2016 to 2017). The study in broad terms: An earlier analysis of roughly 500 of the donors reported around 280 Gb of sequence data and 95 million to 140 million unique TCR beta sequences obtained from about 170 million T cells. Rather than using new phenotypic data, the later analysis identified candidate immune exposures from TCR beta sequences and from how often those sequences occurred across donors. Among the roughly 430 genotyped donors, 81% belonged to the genetic ancestry cluster associated with self-reported Caucasian donors. Besides the first cohort of about 730 subjects, a separate validation cohort made up of roughly 120 different subjects was used. Every repertoire in the discovery cohort had been generated on one and the same sequencing platform. A later genetic analysis used genome-wide SNP genotypes for 398 of the 666 donors, treating that subset as a discovery cohort. The study combined high-throughput TCR immunosequencing, statistical association of individual TCRs with disease status, and machine learning to predict cytomegalovirus infection status. To decide whether each TCR beta V gene segment behaved as functional or pseudogenic, an earlier analysis of approximately 620 of the donors relied on high-throughput TCR beta sequencing. In a later analysis, previously published TCR beta repertoires from 500 to 750 donors were re-analyzed and high-resolution HLA genotyping was added so that TCR occurrence patterns could be studied. The aim of the study was to test whether cataloging public T cell receptors could identify signatures of past pathogen exposure. Because of strong linkage in the cohort, five DR-DQ haplotypes were treated as single units for association and clustering. Among several hundred genotyped donors of the cohort, an average of about 240,000 unique TCR beta nucleotide sequences was sequenced per donor, of which about 18% were non-productive. Donor age, sex, ethnicity and CMV serostatus were compiled alongside the repertoire data. HLA typing included class I and class II loci at four-digit resolution. The T cell repertoires of under 750 subjects were profiled by immunosequencing and related to cytomegalovirus serostatus. Typing coverage differed by locus: A, B, C, DRB1 and DQB1 were typed in about 620-640 donors, DQA1 in about 560, DPA1 in some 600, and DPB1 in 450 to 490. An early release covering just under 650 HLA-typed donors comprised about 290 gigabases of sequencing data and about 90 million unique TCR sequences.

With respect to this clone: The antigen this receptor binds is unknown. It has no much larger one-base neighbor in the sample; base qualities were not kept.

CDR1 and CDR2 are read off the germline V gene as SGHRS and YFSETQ. The CDR3 holds 15 amino acids from the cysteine to the phenylalanine. Just the 45-base CDR3 DNA is kept, in frame starting at base 1. The junction carries 20 bases between V and J, which are trimmed by 4 bases and 6 bases respectively. In total, fewer than 750 healthy bone marrow donors made up the cohort. All cohort members were sampled while nominally healthy, although unrecorded immune exposures were likely present. The donor tested CMV seronegative and was one of the 352 seronegative cohort members. A peripheral blood sample was collected from each donor, and TCR beta sequencing was performed on peripheral blood mononuclear cells. The Qiagen DNeasy Blood Extraction Kit was used to extract genomic DNA from the blood cell samples. Library preparation was by the immunoSEQ multiplex PCR assay. For the multiplex PCR, a mixture combining 60 forward primers for TCR Vbeta segments and 13 reverse primers for TCR Jbeta segments was used. The CDR3 region of rearranged TCR beta genes was amplified from genomic DNA by a multiplex PCR assay. The Illumina HiSeq System was used to sequence the amplified TCR beta libraries as 87-base-pair reads. In the source study's methods: In a later analysis, about 80 million unique TCR beta chains were counted across the 666 repertoires, and around 11 million of these chains were shared by at least two donors. A nearest-neighbor algorithm error-corrected the raw reads and collapsed the reads into unique sequences, merging closely related sequences to remove PCR and sequencing errors. To assign V, D and J gene segments, CDR3 sequences were aligned to IMGT reference sequences. For a sequence to be retained, a match of at least six nucleotides to both a V gene segment and a J gene segment was required. Rearrangements were called productive when the CDR3 lacked stop codons and stayed in frame with V and J; all others were non-productive. Following IMGT convention, CDR3 was defined as the stretch from the second conserved V-encoded cysteine to the conserved J-encoded phenylalanine. The earlier analysis of 500 to 750 of the donors excluded any sequence lacking an unambiguous match to a single V gene segment. In an earlier analysis of about 590 of the donors, a V segment was called functional when productive rearrangements were above 56.7%, and segregating when the standard deviation between donors exceeded 5%. A statistical classification framework was developed to diagnose cytomegalovirus status using the catalog of TCR beta chain sequences. V and J gene assignment, in a later analysis, came from comparing TCR nucleotide sequences with IMGT/GENE-DB human TR gene sequences. In a later analysis, CDR3 sequences and most-parsimonious VDJ recombination scenarios were assigned using the TCRdist pipeline. In a later analysis, each TCR beta chain was defined by its CDR3 amino acid sequence together with its V-gene family, and reads without a unique V-gene family were excluded. In a later analysis, fewer than 650 highly shared, low-generation-probability nucleotide sequences were removed to address suspected cross-contamination and a sequencing artifact. In a later analysis, a clonal expansion index was calculated for each public chain from normalized within-repertoire ranks of inferred template counts. Generation probabilities in a later analysis came from a VDJ recombination model fitted to out-of-frame rearrangements, and those results were checked against IGoR. A later analysis scored TCR-TCR, TCR-HLA and TCR-CMV co-occurrence with hypergeometric tests, applying a repertoire-size bias correction to TCR pairs. In a later analysis, false discovery rates were estimated by permuting HLA or CMV assignments 20 times. In a later analysis, co-occurring TCRs were grouped using DBSCAN, and TCRdist sequence similarity was added for clustering within HLA-allele-positive subsets. Co-occurrence clustering excluded repertoires with fewer than 30,000 or more than 120,000 public chains, plus five with anomalous nucleotide sharing. Here the immuneACCESS table is served through TCRdb, limited to in-frame sequences with V and J called. Missing clones are a known gap in these copies; in checked studies unresolved V genes cover under half, and the rest lacks a known reason. V and J calls and clone size are as listed in that table; D and trimming were resolved from the DNA. In all, the sample holds around 200,000 clones, and around 81% of those were seen once. Of the sample, about 2.1% is held by the ten largest clones.

Study-level results and caveats: The classifier was reported to diagnose cytomegalovirus status with high specificity and sensitivity in both the original and validation cohorts. The cohort was sequenced for TCR beta chains only, and without alpha or paired-chain data the features that could be detected were limited. A group of highly shared sequence variants was considered likely to be a technical artifact of the sequencing pipeline. In an earlier analysis of about 550 of the donors, most TCR beta V segments were observed in productive rearrangements about 87% or about 30% of the time, broadly matching IMGT annotations. In vitro tests confirmed that a few of the cytomegalovirus-associated TCR beta chains recognize cytomegalovirus antigens. In a later analysis, the rate of TCR association differed among HLA loci, with DRB1 alleles having the most associated TCRs and HLA-C alleles having the fewest. Compared with equally common non-associated chains, HLA-associated TCR beta chains in a later analysis were more clonally expanded and had lower generation probabilities. The study gave a list of over 150 TCR beta chains associated with cytomegalovirus. While some public TCRs were present in many individuals, most TCR sequences turned up only very rarely across donors. A later genetic analysis associated a missense DCLRE1C variant with V-gene and J-gene trimming of TCR beta chains, and an independent cohort replicated the association. Several of the top co-occurrence clusters appeared to be linked to parvovirus B19, influenza, CMV and Epstein-Barr virus, according to a later analysis. Some IMGT-functional V segments, including TRBV6-2 and TRBV6-3, could not be distinguished by the 87-base-pair reads and were therefore excluded. Because HLA typing was missing for some donors at each locus, association tests included only the typed subset. When HLA alleles, especially DR and DQ, strongly co-occurred, TCR associations were difficult to assign to individual alleles. According to the authors, the approach could potentially be generalized to other disease states and immunological phenotypes. Immune exposure information for the cohort was limited to CMV serostatus. About 17 rarely observed V segments, including chromosome 9 orphons, were excluded from the earlier analysis of several hundred of the donors because counts were too low. Specific HLA alleles were associated with more than 15,000 TCR beta sequences at a false discovery rate of 0.05 in a later analysis. Most CMV-associated TCR beta chains appeared to be HLA-restricted in a later analysis, and the HLA associations seemed to be driven largely by CMV exposure. Presence/absence analyses assumed roughly uniform sequencing depth across donors, an assumption that may not hold. Correlated functional status among segregating V segments might be attributable to linkage disequilibrium, but an unknown experimental factor could not be ruled out. A further reported finding was that TCR beta sequences accurately predicted the HLA-A and HLA-B alleles for most subjects in the first cohort. In a later genetic analysis, fewer N-insertions in productive TCRs were reported among donors in an Asian-associated ancestry cluster than the approximately 670-donor mean.

The sample consisted of PBMCs. The receptor's source is a young man in good health and CMV-seronegative. The chain is encoded by TRBV5-1 joined to TRBJ2-7, with a tentative D gene TRBD1 over 5 matching bases. Here is the DNA: TGCGCCAGCAGCACCTTTGGCCCCAGGGAAAGCGAGCAGTACTTC. Its translation reads: CASSTFGPRESEQYF.